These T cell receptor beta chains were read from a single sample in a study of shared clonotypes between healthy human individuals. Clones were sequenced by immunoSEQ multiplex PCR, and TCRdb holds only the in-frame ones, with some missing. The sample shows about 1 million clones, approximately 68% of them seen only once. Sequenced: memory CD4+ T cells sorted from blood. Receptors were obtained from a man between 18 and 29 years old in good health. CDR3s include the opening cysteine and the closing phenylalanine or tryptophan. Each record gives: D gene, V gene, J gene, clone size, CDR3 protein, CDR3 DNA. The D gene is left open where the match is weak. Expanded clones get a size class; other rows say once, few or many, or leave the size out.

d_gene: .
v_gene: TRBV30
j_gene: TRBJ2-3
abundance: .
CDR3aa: CASTEGPRPDTQYF
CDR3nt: TGTGCCTCAACCGAGGGACCCCGTCCTGATACGCAGTATTTT

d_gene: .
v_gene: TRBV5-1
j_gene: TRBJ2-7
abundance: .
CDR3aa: CASSGANSYEQYF
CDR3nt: TGCGCCAGCAGCGGGGCTAACTCCTACGAGCAGTACTTC

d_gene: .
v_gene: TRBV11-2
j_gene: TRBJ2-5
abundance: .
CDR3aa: CASSLATQRTETQYF
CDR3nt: TGTGCCAGCAGCTTAGCGACACAAAGGACAGAGACCCAGTACTTC

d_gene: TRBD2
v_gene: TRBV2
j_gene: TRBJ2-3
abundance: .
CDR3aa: CASSRLTSGTDTQYF
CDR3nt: TGTGCCAGCAGCCGCCTGACTAGCGGGACAGATACGCAGTATTTT

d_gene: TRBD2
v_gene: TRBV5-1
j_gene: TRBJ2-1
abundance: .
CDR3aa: CASSSGLAGYNEQFF
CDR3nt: TGCGCCAGCAGCTCAGGACTAGCGGGGTACAATGAGCAGTTCTTC

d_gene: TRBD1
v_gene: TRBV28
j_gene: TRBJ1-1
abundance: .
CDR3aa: CASSPTGQGSTEAFF
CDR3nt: TGTGCCAGCAGTCCCACGGGACAGGGGAGCACTGAAGCTTTCTTT

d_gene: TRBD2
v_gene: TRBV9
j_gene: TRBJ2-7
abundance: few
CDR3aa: CASSSSPGLEKQYF
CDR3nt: TGTGCCAGCAGCTCATCACCGGGACTAGAAAAGCAGTACTTC

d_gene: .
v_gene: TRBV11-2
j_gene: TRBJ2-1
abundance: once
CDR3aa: CASSPLGVSLYNEQFF
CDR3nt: TGTGCCAGCAGCCCTCTAGGGGTTTCCCTTTACAATGAGCAGTTCTTC

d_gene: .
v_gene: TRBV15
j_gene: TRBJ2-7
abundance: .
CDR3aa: CATSRGGGSYEQYF
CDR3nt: TGTGCCACCAGCAGAGGTGGGGGGTCCTACGAGCAGTACTTC

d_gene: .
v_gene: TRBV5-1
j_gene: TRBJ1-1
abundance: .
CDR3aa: CASSIGGAIPADTEAFF
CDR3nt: TGCGCCAGCAGCATTGGGGGTGCGATTCCAGCCGACACTGAAGCTTTCTTT

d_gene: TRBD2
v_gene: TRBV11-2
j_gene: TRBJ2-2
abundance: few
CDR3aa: CASSLVTSGNTGELFF
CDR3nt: TGTGCCAGCAGCTTAGTTACTAGCGGAAACACCGGGGAGCTGTTTTTT

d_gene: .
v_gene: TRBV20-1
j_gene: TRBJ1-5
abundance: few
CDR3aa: CSARDDGAQHF
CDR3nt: TGCAGTGCTAGAGATGACGGCGCACAGCATTTT

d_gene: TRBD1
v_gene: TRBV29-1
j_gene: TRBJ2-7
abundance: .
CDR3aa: CSVEGGQGGDEQYF
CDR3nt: TGCAGCGTTGAGGGGGGACAGGGCGGGGACGAGCAGTACTTC

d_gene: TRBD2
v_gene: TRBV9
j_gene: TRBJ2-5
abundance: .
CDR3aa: CASSVGVGGSRPETQYF
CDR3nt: TGTGCCAGCAGCGTAGGGGTCGGCGGGAGCCGGCCTGAGACCCAGTACTTC

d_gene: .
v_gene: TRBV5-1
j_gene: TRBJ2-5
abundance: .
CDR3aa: CASMSQGFQTQYF
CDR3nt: TGCGCCAGCATGTCACAGGGCTTTCAGACCCAGTACTTC

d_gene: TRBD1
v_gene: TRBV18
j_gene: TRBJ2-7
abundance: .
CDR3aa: CASSLKNTGVEQYF
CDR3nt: TGTGCCAGCTCACTGAAAAATACAGGGGTCGAGCAGTACTTC

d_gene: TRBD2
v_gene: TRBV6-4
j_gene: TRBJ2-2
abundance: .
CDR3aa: CASSVSGRAVNTGELFF
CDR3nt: TGTGCCAGCAGTGTTAGCGGGAGGGCCGTCAACACCGGGGAGCTGTTTTTT

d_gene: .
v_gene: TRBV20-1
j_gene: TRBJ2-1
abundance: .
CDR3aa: CSAGEYNEQFF
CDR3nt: TGCAGTGCGGGAGAGTACAATGAGCAGTTCTTC

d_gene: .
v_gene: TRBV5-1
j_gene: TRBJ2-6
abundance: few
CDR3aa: CATQEGAHGANVLTF
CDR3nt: TGCGCCACCCAGGAGGGGGCGCACGGGGCCAACGTCCTGACTTTC

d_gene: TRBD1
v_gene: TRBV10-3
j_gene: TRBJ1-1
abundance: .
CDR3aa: CAISPGTGGSGTEAFF
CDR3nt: TGTGCCATCAGTCCAGGGACAGGGGGTAGTGGAACTGAAGCTTTCTTT

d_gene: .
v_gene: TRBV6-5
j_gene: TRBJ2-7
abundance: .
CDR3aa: CASSPQALYEQYF
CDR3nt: TGTGCCAGCAGCCCCCAGGCGCTCTACGAGCAGTACTTC

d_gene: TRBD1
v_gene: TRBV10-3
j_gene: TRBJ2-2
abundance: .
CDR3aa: CAAQDRVSNTGELFF
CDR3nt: TGTGCCGCCCAAGACAGGGTGTCGAACACCGGGGAGCTGTTTTTT

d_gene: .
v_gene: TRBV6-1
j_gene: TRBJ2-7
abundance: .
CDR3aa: CASSPPGSHEQYF
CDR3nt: TGTGCCAGCAGTCCCCCAGGGTCCCACGAGCAGTACTTC

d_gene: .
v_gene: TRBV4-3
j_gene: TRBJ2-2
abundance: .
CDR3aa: CASSLGDGVGAGELFF
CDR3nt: TGCGCCAGCTCACTCGGGGATGGGGTGGGAGCCGGGGAGCTGTTTTTT

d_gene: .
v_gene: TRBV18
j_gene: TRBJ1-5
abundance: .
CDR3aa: CASSPYSRDTNQPQHF
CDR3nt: TGTGCCAGCTCACCCTACTCCCGGGACACCAATCAGCCCCAGCATTTT

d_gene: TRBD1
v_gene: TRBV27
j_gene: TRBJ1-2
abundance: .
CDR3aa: CASSLAPRGPSPYTF
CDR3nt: TGTGCCAGCAGTTTGGCCCCGAGGGGGCCCTCCCCTTACACCTTC

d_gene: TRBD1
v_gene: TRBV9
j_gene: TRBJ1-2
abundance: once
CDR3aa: CASSAGTGANYGYTF
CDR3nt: TGTGCCAGCAGCGCGGGGACAGGAGCTAACTATGGCTACACCTTC

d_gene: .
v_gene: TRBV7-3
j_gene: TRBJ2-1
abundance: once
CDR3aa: CASSPLGGSYNEQFF
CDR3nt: TGTGCCAGCAGCCCGCTTGGGGGATCTTACAATGAGCAGTTCTTC

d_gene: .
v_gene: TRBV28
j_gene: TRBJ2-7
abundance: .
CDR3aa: CASTVSGVSYEQYF
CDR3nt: TGTGCCAGCACCGTTAGTGGGGTATCCTACGAGCAGTACTTC

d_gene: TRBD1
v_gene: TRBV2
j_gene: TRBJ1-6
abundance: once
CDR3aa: CASSGQGGTPLHF
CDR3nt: TGTGCCAGCAGTGGACAGGGTGGGACACCCCTCCACTTT

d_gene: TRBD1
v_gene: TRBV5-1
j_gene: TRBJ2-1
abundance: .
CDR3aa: CASSLVRGPDNEQFF
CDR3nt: TGCGCCAGCAGCTTGGTCAGGGGGCCCGACAATGAGCAGTTCTTC

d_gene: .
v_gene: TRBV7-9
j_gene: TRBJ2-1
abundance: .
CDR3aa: CASASASSYNEQFF
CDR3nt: TGTGCCAGCGCATCAGCCAGCTCCTACAATGAGCAGTTCTTC

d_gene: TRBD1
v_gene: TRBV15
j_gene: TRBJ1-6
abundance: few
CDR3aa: CATSRGGQGANNSPLHF
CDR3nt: TGTGCCACCAGCAGAGGGGGACAGGGGGCGAATAATTCACCCCTCCACTTT

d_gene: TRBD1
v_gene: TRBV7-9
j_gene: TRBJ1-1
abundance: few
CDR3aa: CASSLGTGMNTEAFF
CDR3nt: TGTGCCAGCAGCTTGGGGACAGGGATGAACACTGAAGCTTTCTTT

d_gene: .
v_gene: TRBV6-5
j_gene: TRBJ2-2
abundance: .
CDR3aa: CASTDEGFGSGELFF
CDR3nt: TGTGCCAGCACCGACGAGGGGTTCGGGTCCGGGGAGCTGTTTTTT

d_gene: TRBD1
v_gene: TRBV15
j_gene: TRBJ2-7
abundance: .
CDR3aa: CATSPPGGQGKYEQYF
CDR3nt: TGTGCCACCAGTCCCCCGGGGGGACAGGGTAAATACGAGCAGTACTTC

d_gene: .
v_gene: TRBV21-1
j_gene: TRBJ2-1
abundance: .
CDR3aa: CASSKIGLEASGYNEQFF
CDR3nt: TGTGCCAGCAGCAAAATTGGCTTGGAGGCTAGCGGCTACAATGAGCAGTTCTTC

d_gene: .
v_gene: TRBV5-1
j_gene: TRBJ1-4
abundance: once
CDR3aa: CASSPSDGPNEKLFF
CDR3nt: TGCGCCAGCAGCCCTTCAGACGGCCCTAATGAAAAACTGTTTTTT

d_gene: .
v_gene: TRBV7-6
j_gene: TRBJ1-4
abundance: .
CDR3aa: CASSLASGSTVEKLFF
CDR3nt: TGTGCCAGCAGCTTAGCGTCAGGTTCAACGGTTGAAAAACTGTTTTTT

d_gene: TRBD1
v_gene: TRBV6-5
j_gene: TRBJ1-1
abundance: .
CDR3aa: CASSPQQGGTEAFF
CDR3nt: TGTGCCAGCAGTCCACAACAGGGGGGGACTGAAGCTTTCTTT

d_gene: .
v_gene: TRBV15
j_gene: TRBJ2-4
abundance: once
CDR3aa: CATSRDAGEAKNIQYF
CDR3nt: TGTGCCACCAGCAGAGATGCCGGGGAAGCCAAAAACATTCAGTACTTC

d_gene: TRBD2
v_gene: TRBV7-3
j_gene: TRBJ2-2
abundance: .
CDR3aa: CASSLRPSGGPSGTGELFF
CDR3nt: TGTGCCAGCAGCTTAAGGCCTAGCGGGGGGCCCTCTGGGACCGGGGAGCTGTTTTTT

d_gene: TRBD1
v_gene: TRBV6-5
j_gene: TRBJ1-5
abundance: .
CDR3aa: CASSGTAVNQPQHF
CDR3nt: TGTGCCAGCAGTGGGACAGCCGTTAATCAGCCCCAGCATTTT

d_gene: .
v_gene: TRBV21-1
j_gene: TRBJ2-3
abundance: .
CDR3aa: CASSPFGTGAPISTDTQYF
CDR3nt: .

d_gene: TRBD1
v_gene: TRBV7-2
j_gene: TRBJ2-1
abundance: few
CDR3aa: CASSLALDRSNEQFF
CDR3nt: TGTGCCAGCAGCTTAGCGCTGGACAGGAGCAATGAGCAGTTCTTC

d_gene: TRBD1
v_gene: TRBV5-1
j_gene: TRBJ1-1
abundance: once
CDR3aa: CASSPGQGFYHTEAFF
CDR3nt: TGCGCCAGCAGTCCTGGACAGGGATTTTATCACACTGAAGCTTTCTTT

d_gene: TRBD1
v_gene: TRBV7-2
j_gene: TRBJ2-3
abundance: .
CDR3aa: CASSPRQGQDTQYF
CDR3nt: TGTGCCAGCAGCCCGAGACAGGGCCAAGATACGCAGTATTTT

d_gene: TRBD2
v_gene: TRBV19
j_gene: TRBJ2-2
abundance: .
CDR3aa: CASSIPAGGNTGELFF
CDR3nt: TGTGCCAGTAGTATCCCAGCGGGGGGGAACACCGGGGAGCTGTTTTTT

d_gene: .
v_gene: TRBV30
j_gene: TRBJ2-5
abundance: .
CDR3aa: CAWSVQTEETQYF
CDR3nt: TGTGCCTGGAGTGTACAAACAGAAGAGACCCAGTACTTC

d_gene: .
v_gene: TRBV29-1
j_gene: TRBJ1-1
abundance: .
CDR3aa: CSVESGNTEAFF
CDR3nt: TGCAGCGTTGAATCCGGGAACACTGAAGCTTTCTTT

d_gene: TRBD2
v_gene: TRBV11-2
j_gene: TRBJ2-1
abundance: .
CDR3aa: CASSLDSGYAYNEQFF
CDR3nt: TGTGCCAGCAGCTTAGATAGCGGGTATGCCTACAATGAGCAGTTCTTC

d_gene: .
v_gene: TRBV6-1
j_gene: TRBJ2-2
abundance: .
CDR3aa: CASSLLQGTGELFF
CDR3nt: TGTGCCAGCAGCTTACTACAGGGAACCGGGGAGCTGTTTTTT

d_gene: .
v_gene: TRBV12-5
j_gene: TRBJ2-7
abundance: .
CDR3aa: CASGLAGGAAGIYEQYF
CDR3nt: TGTGCTAGTGGTTTGGCAGGCGGGGCGGCGGGAATCTACGAGCAGTACTTC

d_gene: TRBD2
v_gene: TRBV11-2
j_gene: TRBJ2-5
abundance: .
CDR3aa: CASSFSGGEQETQYF
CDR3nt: TGTGCCAGCAGCTTTAGCGGGGGGGAGCAAGAGACCCAGTACTTC

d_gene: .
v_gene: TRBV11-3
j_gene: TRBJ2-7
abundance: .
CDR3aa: CASSGRDDEQYF
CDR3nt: TGTGCCAGCAGCGGCCGGGACGACGAGCAGTACTTC

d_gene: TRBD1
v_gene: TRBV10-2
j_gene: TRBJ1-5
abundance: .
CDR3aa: CASSEFGTGARQPQHF
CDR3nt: TGCGCCAGCAGTGAGTTTGGGACAGGGGCCCGGCAGCCCCAGCATTTT